Listed here are 17 T cell receptor beta chains from one sample, sequenced in a study of blood T cell repertoires in COVID-19. The repertoire was sequenced with immunoSEQ multiplex PCR; TCRdb's copy has only in-frame clones and lacks some. The sample holds approximately 430,000 clones, roughly 89% seen once. Material for sequencing was peripheral blood. The receptors originated from a woman aged 25 to 39 with active or convalescent COVID-19.

In its sample, this clone was seen a few times. The chain uses TRBV18 and TRBJ1-1, with D unresolved. The V gene lost 3 bases and the J gene lost 5 bases, with 13 bases spanning the gap. Looked up from germline, CDR1 is KGHSH and CDR2 is LQKENI. CDR3 length equals 14 residues. CDR3 residues: CASSPEGSSTEAFF. DNA for the CDR3: TGTGCCAGCTCACCCGAGGGAAGTAGTACTGAAGCTTTCTTT.

V usage is TRBV9 and J usage is TRBJ1-2; D gene uncertain. The germline V gene encodes CDR1 SGDLS and CDR2 YYNGEE. The V and J ends lost 0 bases and 4 bases respectively, with 10 bases between them. The CDR3 is made up of 14 amino acids. CDR3 DNA: TGTGCCAGCAGCGTAGGCACCTCTATCTATGGCTACACCTTC. It yields the protein CASSVGTSIYGYTF.

This chain's CDR3 is CASSRTSINTEAFF. For the CDR3, the DNA is TGTGCCAGCAGTCGGACAAGTATAAACACTGAAGCTTTCTTT. The V gene is TRBV6-6, the J gene TRBJ1-1; the D gene is possibly TRBD1 (5 bases). The germline gives CDR1 MNHNY, CDR2 SVGAGI (reference sequence). V was cut by 5 bases and J by 2 bases, with 12 bases left in between. The CDR3 runs to 14 residues.

This clone has only a few counts. The J gene is TRBJ2-1, the V gene TRBV7-8; TRBD2 aligns across 9 bases. The CDR3 is made up of 15 amino acids. The trim removed 1 base at V and 3 bases at J, leaving 1 base unmatched. Germline lookup yields CDR1 SGHVS and CDR2 FQNEAQ. CDR3 residues: CASSLDSGSYNEQFF. The CDR3, as DNA: TGTGCCAGCAGCTTAGATAGCGGGAGCTACAATGAGCAGTTCTTC. The full variable domain, rest sourced from reference TRBV7-8 and TRBJ2-1, is GAGVSQSPRYKVAKRGQDVALRCDPISGHVSLFWYQQALGQGPEFLTYFQNEAQLDKSGLPSDRFFAERPEGSVSTLKIQRTQQEDSAVYLCASSLDSGSYNEQFFGPGTRLTVL.

The chain couples TRBV7-9 to TRBJ2-7; 7 nucleotides agree with TRBD2. Germline-derived CDR1 and CDR2 are SEHNR and FQNEAQ (reference sequence). The CDR3 sequence is 18 residues long. The V and J ends lost 4 bases and 0 bases, in that order; junction bases with no gene match: 15. In nucleotides, the CDR3 is TGTGCCAGCAGCTCCACCGTCGGGACTACCACGAGCTCCTACGAGCAGTACTTC. Translated, it gives CASSSTVGTTTSSYEQYF.

The gene calls are TRBV19 and TRBJ1-1; D might be TRBD1 (6 bases). Germline CDR1 reads LNHDA; CDR2 reads SQIVND (reference sequence). This CDR3 is 14 amino acids long. Between the trimmed V and J ends, which lost 5 bases and 0 bases, there was a span of 10 bases. CDR3 bases: TGTGCCAGTAGTTCTGGGACAATGAACACTGAAGCTTTCTTT. Translation: CASSSGTMNTEAFF.

There are a few counts of this clone. The J gene is TRBJ1-2, the V gene TRBV5-5; 9 bases line up with TRBD1. After removal of 4 bases from V and 5 bases from J, the junction contained 3 bases not matched to a gene. Germline V CDR1 and CDR2: SGHKS, YYEKEE (reference sequence). CDR3 size: 13 residues. CDR3 sequence (DNA): TGTGCCAGCAGCCCACAGGGGGCTTATGGCTACACCTTC. This translates into CASSPQGAYGYTF.

The chain employs TRBV4-1 and TRBJ1-5; tentatively, D is TRBD1 (6 bases). V lost 1 base, J lost 2 bases, and 21 bases lay in between. Germline lookup yields CDR1 MGHRA and CDR2 YSYEKL. The CDR3 totals 19 residues. The CDR3: CASSQGGGTTPTGNQPQHF. The CDR3 DNA follows: TGCGCCAGCAGCCAAGGGGGAGGGACAACCCCCACGGGCAATCAGCCCCAGCATTTT.

The count of this clone is one. This chain joins TRBV5-6 and TRBJ1-1; D may be TRBD1 (5 bases). V was shortened by 0 bases and J by 4 bases, with 7 bases between the two germline ends. Germline CDR1 and CDR2: SGHDT and YYEEEE. The CDR3 consists of 13 residues. CDR3 region: CASSLGGLTEAFF. The CDR3 DNA follows: TGTGCCAGCAGCTTGGGGGGCCTCACTGAAGCTTTCTTT. Variable domain in full (rest from reference TRBV5-6 and TRBJ1-1): DAGVTQSPTHLIKTRGQQVTLRCSPKSGHDTVSWYQQALGQGPQFIFQYYEEEERQRGNFPDRFSGHQFPNYSSELNVNALLLGDSALYLCASSLGGLTEAFFGQGTRLTVV.

The chain uses TRBV6-5 and TRBJ1-6; TRBD1 is a possible D gene (5 bases). Trimming removed 3 bases from V and 6 bases from J, with 9 bases in between. Per germline, CDR1 MNHEY and CDR2 SVGAGI. The CDR3 extends over 14 amino acids. The CDR3, as DNA: TGTGCCAGCAGTTATGGGGCGGCTAATTCACCCCTCCACTTT. Residues: CASSYGAANSPLHF.

This chain joins TRBV7-9 and TRBJ2-1; weak D call: TRBD2 (6 bases). The CDR3 is made up of 16 amino acids. Trimming took 5 bases from V and 8 from J, leaving 22 bases between them. Germline V gene data show CDR1 as SEHNR and CDR2 as FQNEAQ (reference sequence). CDR3 DNA: TGTGCCAGCAGCCGATTTGGTGCGGGATCGGAAGATGAGCAGTTCTTC. This sequence encodes CASSRFGAGSEDEQFF.

The chain couples TRBV1 to TRBJ2-2; the table's D call, TRBD2, has no DNA check behind it. TRBV1 is noted as a pseudogene. This CDR3 contains 20 residues. The CDR3 loop is CTSSFKIYSGGTRTTGELFF. CDR3 DNA sequence: TGCACCAGCAGCTTTAAGATATACAGCGGGGGGACGCGAACCACCGGGGAGCTGTTTTTT.

The CDR3 DNA sequence: TGTGCCAGCAGCCCAACAGGGGCAACTGAAGCTTTCTTT. It yields the protein CASSPTGATEAFF. The chain links TRBV11-3 to TRBJ1-1, with TRBD1 identical over 7 bases. Germline V CDR1 and CDR2: SGHNT, YENEEA. After removal of 5 bases from V and 5 bases from J, the junction contained 5 bases not matched to a gene. There are 13 residues in the CDR3.

The gene calls are TRBV19 and TRBJ2-7, with TRBD1 matching over 7 bases. CDR1 and CDR2 (germline): LNHDA, SQIVND (reference sequence). This CDR3 has 15 amino acids. V was clipped by 1 base and J by 3 bases; unmatched bases: 6. CDR3 residues: CASSIVGDSHYEQYF. DNA of the CDR3: TGTGCCAGTAGTATAGTTGGGGACAGCCACTACGAGCAGTACTTC.

The chain employs TRBV4-1 and TRBJ2-5, with 15 positions matching TRBD2. In germline, CDR1 is MGHRA, CDR2 YSYEKL. This CDR3 contains 17 residues. V lost 4 bases and J lost 4; bases outside the gene matches: 7. As DNA, the CDR3 is TGCGCCAGCAGCCCAAGGACTAGCGGGGGGGCGCGAGAGACCCAGTACTTC. Its translation is CASSPRTSGGARETQYF.

V and J are TRBV5-6 and TRBJ1-1; D is perhaps TRBD1 (6 bases). The CDR3 covers 15 residues. Germline V CDR1 and CDR2: SGHDT, YYEEEE. The ends were cut back, 0 bases at V and 0 bases at J, with 9 bases in the middle. The CDR3 protein is CASSLDQGMNTEAFF. CDR3 nucleotide sequence: TGTGCCAGCAGCTTGGATCAGGGGATGAACACTGAAGCTTTCTTT.

The V and J genes are TRBV12-3 or TRBV12-4 and TRBJ2-7; 7 bases agree with TRBD1. The trim removed 7 bases at V and 2 bases at J, leaving 5 bases unmatched. This CDR3 comprises 13 residues. CDR3 DNA sequence: TGTGCCAGCACCCGGGACAGCGCCTACGAGCAGTACTTC. Protein: CASTRDSAYEQYF.